The 19 T cell receptor beta chains in this list originate from one sample, sequenced in a study of cytomegalovirus exposure and HLA in healthy donors. Data came from immunoSEQ multiplex PCR; TCRdb stores just in-frame clones and leaves some out. The sample contains some 120,000 clones, 89% of which appear only once. Sequenced: PBMCs. These receptors all come from a woman aged 18-29 years in good health and CMV-seronegative.

The genes are TRBV19 and TRBJ2-7; unclear D gene. V dropped 9 bases and J dropped 0 bases, with 18 bases sitting between them. Germline CDR1 and CDR2: LNHDA and SQIVND (reference sequence). The CDR3 is 15 residues long. Here the CDR3 reads CASRKAATYSYEQYF. CDR3 bases: TGTGCCAGCCGAAAGGCGGCAACTTACTCCTACGAGCAGTACTTC.

The rearrangement links TRBV6-4 to TRBJ1-1, with D maybe TRBD1 (6 bases). The CDR3 is 20 residues long. Germline CDR1 reads MRHNA; CDR2 reads SNTAGT. Trimming removed 0 bases from V and 0 bases from J, with 23 bases in between. CDR3 residues: CASSDSHRVHERGLNTEAFF. CDR3 bases: TGTGCCAGCAGTGACTCACACAGGGTCCATGAAAGGGGTTTGAACACTGAAGCTTTCTTT.

The chain uses TRBV29-1 and TRBJ2-7; TRBD1 might be the D (6 bases). Per germline, CDR1 SQVTM and CDR2 ANQGSEA. CDR3 size: 14 residues. The V end was cut by 2 bases, the J end by 3 bases, with 14 bases between. Written as DNA, the CDR3 is TGCAGCGTTGAAACAGGGCGTGGGGGCTACGAGCAGTACTTC. Translation gives CSVETGRGGYEQYF.

The chain links TRBV5-1 to TRBJ1-3, with 7 positions matching TRBD1. The CDR3 contains 15 residues. Germline V gene lookup returns CDR1 SGHRS and CDR2 YFSETQ. Trimming removed 1 base from V and 1 base from J; junction bases left unmatched: 2. CDR3 loop: CASSLTGASGNTIYF. CDR3 sequence (DNA): TGCGCCAGCAGCTTGACAGGGGCATCTGGAAACACCATATATTTT.

The chain joins TRBV7-9 to TRBJ1-1; D gene uncertain. CDR3 size: 13 residues. V lost 5 bases to trimming and J lost 1 base, with 8 bases between them. Germline CDR1 reads SEHNR; CDR2 reads FQNEAQ (reference sequence). CDR3 in DNA: TGTGCCAGCAGCGCACCACAGAACACTGAAGCTTTCTTT. Protein product: CASSAPQNTEAFF.

The chain links TRBV7-3 to TRBJ1-1; D remains ambiguous. Looked up from germline, CDR1 is SGHTA and CDR2 is FQGTGA. V gave up 3 bases and J gave up 0 bases, with 5 bases separating them. This CDR3 has 13 residues. CDR3 nucleotide sequence: TGTGCCAGCAGCTTTTCAATGAACACTGAAGCTTTCTTT. This sequence encodes CASSFSMNTEAFF. The full variable domain, with the rest looked up from reference TRBV7-3 and TRBJ1-1, is GAGVSQTPSNKVTEKGKYVELRCDPISGHTALYWYRQSLGQGPEFLIYFQGTGAADDSGLPNDRFFAVRPEGSVSTLKIQRTERGDSAVYLCASSFSMNTEAFFGQGTRLTVV.

DNA for the CDR3: TGCGCCAGCAGTAAGGAGGTCACAGATACGCAGTATTTT. Protein sequence: CASSKEVTDTQYF. The chain joins TRBV10-1 to TRBJ2-3, with D perhaps matching TRBD2 (5 bases). Trimming took 5 bases from V and 2 from J, leaving 8 bases between them. The CDR3 has 13 residues. CDR1 is WNHNN and CDR2 is SYGVQD in the germline V gene (reference sequence).

The chain uses TRBV19 and TRBJ1-4; TRBD1 is a possible D gene (6 bases). V lost 5 bases and J lost 8, with 15 bases in between. From germline, CDR1 is LNHDA and CDR2 SQIVND (reference sequence). CDR3 length: 14 residues. The CDR3 is CASSRQGFGEKLFF. The CDR3 DNA reads as TGTGCCAGTAGTCGCCAGGGGTTCGGGGAAAAACTGTTTTTT.

The chain has TRBV4-1 and TRBJ2-7; 9 positions match TRBD2. Germline V CDR1 and CDR2: MGHRA, YSYEKL. The CDR3 consists of 16 residues. Trimming took 2 bases from V and 4 from J; bases not matched to a gene: 9. This chain's CDR3 is CASSQNQFSGRYEQYF. Written as DNA, the CDR3 is TGCGCCAGCAGCCAAAACCAGTTCAGCGGGAGGTACGAGCAGTACTTC.

This chain links TRBV6-5 with TRBJ1-1; TRBD1 agrees at 8 bases. The germline V gene encodes CDR1 MNHEY and CDR2 SVGAGI. This CDR3 has 14 residues. V trimming: 5 bases; J trimming: 1 base; junction bases outside the gene matches: 3. CDR3 region: CASSDGQGNTEAFF. CDR3 nucleotides: TGTGCCAGCAGTGACGGACAGGGGAACACTGAAGCTTTCTTT.

The gene calls are TRBV12-5 and TRBJ1-1, with TRBD1 matching over 10 bases. V was pared by 9 bases and J by 7 bases, with 11 bases of the junction left unmatched. Germline CDR1 is LGHNT and CDR2 is FRNRAP. The CDR3 sequence is 14 residues long. The DNA for the CDR3 is TGTGCTAGACGGGACAGGGGTCCTTCCATTGAAGCTTTCTTT. Residues: CARRDRGPSIEAFF.

The gene calls are TRBV15 and TRBJ2-3; 13 bases match TRBD2. V was clipped by 4 bases and J by 5 bases; unmatched bases: 12. Germline loops: CDR1 LNHNV, CDR2 YYDKDF (reference sequence). The CDR3 is 18 residues long. The CDR3 DNA is TGTGCCACCAGCAAAAAGGTCGGACTAGCGGGAGTTTTAGATACGCAGTATTTT. This translates into CATSKKVGLAGVLDTQYF.

V usage is TRBV6-8 and J usage is TRBJ2-1, with TRBD2 matching 14 bases. With V trimmed by 7 bases and J by 1 base, 12 bases remained unmatched. In germline, CDR1 is MNHGY, CDR2 SAAAGT. CDR3 length: 19 residues. As DNA, the CDR3 is TGTGCCAGCACTCCGCCCGGGACTAGCGGGAGTTCGTCCTACAATGAGCAGTTCTTC. Protein sequence: CASTPPGTSGSSSYNEQFF.

The chain employs TRBV7-9 and TRBJ1-1, with TRBD1 identical over 9 bases. V lost 6 bases to trimming and J lost 2 bases; unmatched junction nucleotides: 4. The length of the CDR3 is 14 residues. The germline V gene has CDR1 SEHNR and CDR2 FQNEAQ (reference sequence). The DNA for the CDR3 is TGTGCCAGCAGGTCGGACAGGGGAAACACTGAAGCTTTCTTT. Residues: CASRSDRGNTEAFF.

The J gene is TRBJ1-2, the V gene TRBV4-1, with 7 bases fitting TRBD1. The ends lost 4 bases at V and 2 bases at J; junction bases unmatched: 4. This CDR3 spans 14 amino acids. Germline assignment: CDR1 MGHRA and CDR2 YSYEKL. CDR3: CASSPRTGNYGYTF. DNA of the CDR3: TGCGCCAGCAGCCCGAGGACAGGAAACTATGGCTACACCTTC.

The chain uses TRBV11-3 and TRBJ1-2; a weak D match, TRBD1 (6 bases). The CDR3 consists of 17 residues. Trimming stripped 1 base from V and 3 bases from J, with 18 bases between. CDR1 SGHNT and CDR2 YENEEA come from the germline V gene. The CDR3 DNA is TGTGCCAGCAGCTTAGCATACAACAGGGTTCGGGACTATGGCTACACCTTC. Its protein is CASSLAYNRVRDYGYTF. The entire variable domain, with the rest obtained from reference TRBV11-3 and TRBJ1-2, is as follows: EAGVVQSPRYKIIEKKQPVAFWCNPISGHNTLYWYLQNLGQGPELLIRYENEEAVDDSQLPKDRFSAERLKGVDSTLKIQPAELGDSAVYLCASSLAYNRVRDYGYTFGSGTRLTVV.

The rearrangement joins TRBV28 to TRBJ2-7; 9 nucleotides line up with TRBD2. Germline V gene lookup returns CDR1 MDHEN and CDR2 SYDVKM. J was trimmed by 7 bases and V by 5 bases; bases with no gene match: 9. This CDR3 is 14 amino acids long. CDR3 sequence: CASSQVAGVEEQYF. CDR3 coding DNA: TGTGCCAGCAGTCAGGTAGCGGGAGTTGAGGAGCAGTACTTC.

This chain's CDR3 is CASSWGGGELFF. For the CDR3, the DNA is TGTGCCAGCAGCTGGGGGGGCGGGGAGCTGTTTTTT. The chain links TRBV7-2 to TRBJ2-2; 7 nucleotides match TRBD2. The CDR3 consists of 12 residues. Germline V gives CDR1 SGHTA, CDR2 FQGNSA. Trimming cost V 4 bases and J 7 bases; bases outside gene matches: 0.

V is TRBV2 and J is TRBJ2-1; 7 bases match TRBD2. The V gene end was trimmed by 6 bases and the J gene end by 0 bases; junction bases not matched to a gene: 5. Germline V gives CDR1 SNHLY, CDR2 FYNNEI. The CDR3 contains 15 residues. CDR3 nucleotide sequence: TGTGCCAGCAGAAGCGGGATAAGCTCCTACAATGAGCAGTTCTTC. Amino acids: CASRSGISSYNEQFF.